This TCR beta chain was found in a study of T cells in Graves' hyperthyroidism and ophthalmopathy. A Clinical Activity Score of at least 3, a NOSPECS grade of at least 4 and a duration under 3 months were recorded in the ophthalmopathy patients. Diagnostic assessment was based on clinical symptoms, serum thyroxine and TRAb, thyroid ultrasound and orbital computed tomography. Study-level points and caveats: Blood samples included most of the expanded thyroid clonotypes exceeding 0.001. Model-based prediction identified ophthalmopathy a median around 6.7 months prior to its onset.

The CDR3 extends over 13 amino acids. Unmatched junction bases numbered 4, after V lost 0 bases and J lost 10 bases. Concerning this clonotype itself: The antigen remains undetermined.

There were TCR beta CDR3 regions amplified from RNA transcripts. TCR CDR3 underwent first-round RT-PCR with the HTBI primer set. TCRdb independently ran MiXCR on the multiplex PCR reads; one entry per CDR3 protein. The sample has fewer than 550,000 distinct CDR3 sequences, around a quarter seen once. The sample was blood. V gene TRBV12-3 or TRBV12-4 combines with J gene TRBJ2-3, with TRBD2 matching over 7 bases. This TCR came from a woman aged 25 to 39 with Graves' ophthalmopathy. The DNA for the CDR3 is TGTGCCAGCAGTTTAGCGCAGCGGGGTCCGCAGTATTTT. It encodes CASSLAQRGPQYF.